The sequence of this T cell receptor beta chain was determined in a study of T cell responses to AZD1222 COVID-19 vaccine. Second-dose groups at about 4 or about 12 weeks were pooled. Broader study findings: In a largely white British group with more females than males, clonal diversity was possibly underestimated. Targets within unmutated variant regions were reportedly found for nearly half of spike-specific TCRs. Sampled repertoires all dated from after the peak T cell response.

Sequencing was performed with immunoSEQ multiplex PCR; in TCRdb, only in-frame clones are kept and a portion is missing. The sample has almost 70,000 clones; about four fifths are singletons. This clone has more than one count but fewer than ten. Its antigen is unknown. This clonotype originated in an adult who received the AZD1222 COVID-19 vaccine. Material: peripheral blood, obtained 28 days after the second AZD1222 dose.

The CDR3: CASSTDRGGNTIYF. The DNA for the CDR3 is TGTGCCAGCAGCACAGACAGGGGTGGAAACACCATATATTTT. The chain has TRBV9 and TRBJ1-3; 8 bases align to TRBD1. The CDR3 spans 14 residues. J lost 3 bases, V lost 4 bases, and 3 bases had no gene match. In germline, CDR1 is SGDLS, CDR2 YYNGEE.